This T cell receptor beta chain was sequenced in a study of cytomegalovirus exposure and HLA in healthy donors. Whole-study results and caveats: Per published reports, the classifier diagnosed cytomegalovirus status with high specificity and sensitivity. For most TCR beta V segments, an earlier analysis put the productive rate at about 87% or about 30% of the time. Most TCR sequences proved rare, with some public TCRs found in many donors. Several of the most significant clusters appeared, in a later analysis, to be linked to common viral pathogens.

This clone appeared once. The antigen remains undetermined. Germline V gives CDR1 SGHTA, CDR2 FQGTGA. Trimming took 1 base from V and 2 from J, leaving 9 bases between them. The CDR3 has 16 residues. The PCR made use of 60 Vbeta and 13 Jbeta primers. Some clones are missing from TCRdb's copy, which holds only in-frame ones; the method was immunoSEQ multiplex PCR. This sample carries 160,000 or so clones, approximately 79% of them seen once, and the ten largest clones take roughly 1.4%. The clonotype was recovered from a man between 60 and 70 years old in good health and CMV-seronegative. This sequence joins TRBV7-3 and TRBJ2-6; the D is unclear. Sequencing was done on a sample of PBMCs. The CDR3 bases are TGTGCCAGCAGCTTAAATTCGGTAACTGGGGCCAACGTCCTGACTTTC. It codes for CASSLNSVTGANVLTF. The full variable domain, in which reference TRBV7-3 and TRBJ2-6 provide the parts outside the CDR3, is GAGVSQTPSNKVTEKGKYVELRCDPISGHTALYWYRQSLGQGPEFLIYFQGTGAADDSGLPNDRFFAVRPEGSVSTLKIQRTERGDSAVYLCASSLNSVTGANVLTFGAGSRLTVL.